The clone carrying this TCR beta chain was seen a few times. Its antigen is unidentified. Those with hyperthyroidism were 18 to 65 years old, newly diagnosed, and ill for under 2 months. Extraction of PBMCs used 8 to 10 ml of fresh peripheral blood. The data are from a study of T cells in Graves' hyperthyroidism and ophthalmopathy. Whole-study context: Peripheral blood was collected at initial diagnosis, before any treatment. Study-wide points: Classification by a 13 V-J model distinguished ophthalmopathy from stable hyperthyroidism.

Using RNA transcripts as the source, TCR beta CDR3 regions were amplified. With the HTBI primer set, the TCR CDR3 went through a first round of RT-PCR. TCRdb re-called the multiplex PCR reads through MiXCR, storing one row per CDR3 protein. This table holds under 750,000 distinct CDR3 sequences, around 20% found once. V trimming: 4 bases; J trimming: 8 bases; junction bases outside the gene matches: 6. CDR1 and CDR2 (germline): DFQATT, SNEGSKA (reference sequence). This CDR3 is built from 13 residues. Sequencing was carried out using blood. The receptor's source is a woman aged 50 to 60 with Graves' hyperthyroidism that later progressed to Graves' ophthalmopathy. V and J are TRBV20-1 and TRBJ1-4; 8 bases are shared with TRBD1. Written as DNA, the CDR3 is TGCAGTGCTAATCCAGGGGGCGAGGAAAAACTGTTTTTT. This codes for CSANPGGEEKLFF.